The clone carrying this TCR beta chain appeared a single time. This record comes from a study of shared clonotypes between healthy human individuals. Sequencing used immunoSEQ multiplex PCR; TCRdb keeps in-frame clones, though not all of them. The sample has millions of clones; about 94% are singletons. The V end was cut by 2 bases, the J end by 8 bases, with 18 bases between. The CDR3 covers 15 residues. From germline, CDR1 is MNHNS and CDR2 SASEGT. CD8 cells classed as naive were CD45RO-negative and positively selected for CCR7, excluding terminally differentiated effector memory CD45RA+ cells. Sequencing used naive CD8+ T cells sorted from blood. The sequence was collected from a man between 18 and 29 years old in good health. J is TRBJ1-2 and V is TRBV6-1; D remains unclear. The CDR3 loop reads CASSERPGSLFGYTF. CDR3 bases: TGTGCCAGCAGTGAAAGGCCAGGCTCCCTGTTCGGCTACACCTTC.